Reported below is one T cell receptor beta chain. These data are taken from a study of blood T cell repertoires in COVID-19. Study-wide context: The study drew acute and convalescent COVID-19 samples from the United States, Italy and Spain. T cells, B-cell-depleted T cells, or PBMCs provided the cDNA or gDNA that served as material.

Trimming removed 0 bases at V and 0 bases at J, with 5 bases between. CDR1 is MNHEY and CDR2 is SMNVEV in the germline V gene (reference sequence). This CDR3 is built from 14 residues. Original handling: Reference gene primer amplification in the assay estimated nucleated cell counts. The repertoire was sequenced with immunoSEQ multiplex PCR; TCRdb's copy has only in-frame clones and lacks some. V, J and clone size were drawn from that table, and D and trimming were deduced from the DNA. Among 300,000 to 400,000 clones listed, around nine tenths were seen once. The sequence derives from a woman under 30 who had recovered from COVID-19. Sequenced material: peripheral blood. V usage is TRBV27 and J usage is TRBJ1-1; D is uncertain. DNA of the CDR3: TGTGCCAGCAGTTTATCTCTTATGAACACTGAAGCTTTCTTT. It encodes CASSLSLMNTEAFF.